The sequence of this T cell receptor (beta chain) was determined in a study of CD8+ T cells in alopecia areata. Turning to the study itself: In an open-label trial, patients got 5 to 10 mg tofacitinib twice daily. Whole-study findings and limits: In scalp samples, resident alphabeta T cells of normal skin are also sequenced. Greater clonality was observed in lesional scalp samples, especially alopecia totalis/universalis, versus normal scalp. Researchers say the link of baseline CD8+ expansion to response remains uncertain, with one nonresponder.

Concerning this clone: Antigen: not known.

Treatment: oral pan-JAK inhibitor, 5-10 mg twice daily. TCR sequencing used cDNA made by reverse transcription of extracted RNA. Sequencing was performed with immunoSEQ multiplex PCR; in TCRdb, only in-frame clones are kept and a portion is missing. The sample carries some 170,000 clones, about 54% recorded once. The sample in question was CD4+ T cells sorted from blood, obtained at roughly week 55, from a patient treated with tofacitinib. The TCR comes from a human donor with alopecia areata.

The CDR3 DNA is TGTGCCACCAGCATAGCTTCAGGGTTGTTAAGCAATCAGCCCCAGCATTTT. Amino acids: CATSIASGLLSNQPQHF. V and J are TRBV15 and TRBJ1-5; possibly TRBD1 for D (5 bases). V was trimmed by 4 bases and J by 1 base, leaving 17 bases between them. Germline V gene lookup returns CDR1 LNHNV and CDR2 YYDKDF (reference sequence). The CDR3 runs 17 residues.